The 28 T cell receptor beta chains below come from one sample, sequenced in a study of T cells in Graves' hyperthyroidism and ophthalmopathy. RNA transcripts provided the source from which TCR beta CDR3 regions were amplified. A set of HTBI primers served as the primers for a first-round RT-PCR of the TCR CDR3. From the multiplex PCR reads, TCRdb called clonotypes with MiXCR, one entry per CDR3 protein. The top ten hold under 45% of the sample, which has about 300,000 distinct CDR3 sequences, 15% to 20% seen once. The source material was blood. The receptors derive from a man between 45 and 60 years old with Graves' ophthalmopathy.

This clonotype was picked up a small number of times. The chain recombines TRBV29-1 with TRBJ2-7, with D unclear. The CDR3 length is 11 residues. The germline CDR1 and CDR2 sequences are SQVTM and ANQGSEA. V shed 5 bases and J shed 4 bases, with 9 bases lying between them. The CDR3 DNA is TGCAGCGTTTTTGCTGTTTACGAGCAGTACTTC. Protein: CSVFAVYEQYF.

On this clonotype itself: Given a much more abundant clone one base away, this may be a read error. V is TRBV28 and J is TRBJ1-5, with D perhaps TRBD1 (5 bases). CDR3 length equals 14 residues. Germline loops: CDR1 MDHEN, CDR2 SYDVKM. Trimming pared 6 bases from V and 7 bases from J, leaving 16 bases between. The CDR3 sequence: CASSPGRVPQPQHF. The CDR3 bases are TGTGCCAGCAGCCCTGGCAGGGTACCACAGCCCCAGCATTTT.

This clonotype appeared many times. This chain joins TRBV28 and TRBJ2-1, with D unclear. V lost 4 bases and J lost 7, with 5 bases in between. The germline gives CDR1 MDHEN, CDR2 SYDVKM. CDR3 size: 11 residues. CDR3 bases: TGTGCCAGCAGTTCCCCAAATGAGCAGTTCTTC. Protein sequence: CASSSPNEQFF.

This clonotype was observed many times. This chain uses TRBV28 with TRBJ1-5; D unclear. The V gene's germline CDR1 is MDHEN and CDR2 SYDVKM. This CDR3 spans 14 amino acids. V gave up 2 bases and J gave up 1 base, with 6 bases separating them. DNA of the CDR3: TGTGCCAGCAGTTTAAGTTACAGCAATCAGCCCCAGCATTTT. Residues: CASSLSYSNQPQHF. The full variable domain, completed using reference TRBV28 and TRBJ1-5, is DVKVTQSSRYLVKRTGEKVFLECVQDMDHENMFWYRQDPGLGLRLIYFSYDVKMKEKGDIPEGYSVSREKKERFSLILESASTNQTSMYLCASSLSYSNQPQHFGDGTRLSIL.

This sequence joins TRBV15 and TRBJ2-5, with 7 bases aligning to TRBD1. Trimming removed 5 bases from V and 5 bases from J; junction bases left unmatched: 5. CDR3 length: 13 residues. CDR1 is LNHNV, CDR2 YYDKDF, per germline (reference sequence). The DNA for the CDR3 is TGTGCCACCAGCGAGAGGGGGCCCGAGACCCAGTACTTC. It is translated as CATSERGPETQYF. Supplemented by reference TRBV15 and TRBJ2-5, the full variable domain reads DAMVIQNPRYQVTQFGKPVTLSCSQTLNHNVMYWYQQKSSQAPKLLFHYYDKDFNNEADTPDNFQSRRPNTSFCFLDIRSPGLGDTAMYLCATSERGPETQYFGPGTRLLVL.

For this clonotype: One end of the junction fails to match germline, which may point to a read error. The V gene is TRBV6-9, the J gene TRBJ2-3; D not resolved. The germline V gene encodes CDR1 MNHGY and CDR2 SVAAGI. CDR3 length equals 15 residues. CDR3 sequence reads: CASIYFSMSTDTQYF. CDR3 in DNA: TGTGCCAGCATTTATTTCTCTATGAGCACAGATACGCAGTATTTT.

This CDR3 is CASSENKDSLAETQYF. The CDR3 DNA reads as TGTGCCAGCAGTGAAAACAAGGACAGCCTGGCGGAGACCCAGTACTTC. The chain carries TRBV6-1 and TRBJ2-5; a weak D match, TRBD1 (6 bases). Trimming cost V 2 bases and J 5 bases, with 18 bases left between them. This CDR3 is 16 amino acids long. CDR1 is MNHNS, CDR2 SASEGT, per germline.

This clonotype appeared once. Its ends do not fully match the called genes, so a read error is possible. The chain recombines TRBV9 with TRBJ2-3; 7 positions agree with TRBD2. The CDR3 runs 16 residues. The germline CDR1 and CDR2 sequences are SGDLS and YYNGEE. The CDR3 DNA sequence: TGTGCCAGCAGCCCCCGTTCGGCGGGAGTGGCAGATATGCAGTATTTT. Amino acids: CASSPRSAGVADMQYF.

There are a few counts of this clonotype. The chain joins TRBV6-1 to TRBJ2-7, with a weak D call TRBD2 (5 bases). This CDR3 has 20 amino acids. CDR1 and CDR2 from the germline V gene are MNHNS and SASEGT. Trimming took 0 bases from V and 1 from J, leaving 25 bases between them. CDR3 nucleotide sequence: TGTGCCAGCAGTGAAGCTTGGCGCAGGACCCTACTAGATATTTCCTACGAGCAGTACTTC. Its protein product is CASSEAWRRTLLDISYEQYF.

This clonotype was observed a handful of times. The rearrangement uses TRBV7-2 and TRBJ1-5; 7 bases are a match to TRBD1. Germline V gene data show CDR1 as SGHTA and CDR2 as FQGNSA. V dropped 1 base and J dropped 5; count of bases not matched to a gene: 5. This CDR3 is built from 15 residues. CDR3 loop: CASSLGGGGDQPQHF. The CDR3 nucleotides read TGTGCCAGCAGCTTAGGAGGGGGCGGGGATCAGCCCCAGCATTTT.

This clonotype appeared a few times. The chain's CDR3 is CASSASGTRYEQYF. The CDR3 coding sequence is TGTGCCAGCAGCGCGTCCGGGACAAGATACGAGCAGTACTTC. The chain employs TRBV7-2 and TRBJ2-7; TRBD1 might be the D (6 bases). Germline V gene data show CDR1 as SGHTA and CDR2 as FQGNSA. V lost 5 bases and J lost 4, with 15 bases in between. The CDR3 loop spans 14 amino acids.

This clonotype was seen repeatedly, ten times or more. V is TRBV20-1 and J is TRBJ1-5, with a tentative D call TRBD1 (6 bases). This CDR3 comprises 13 residues. Trimming left V 4 bases short and J 7 bases short, with 14 bases between. Germline CDR1 DFQATT, CDR2 SNEGSKA (reference sequence). In DNA, the CDR3 is TGCAGTGCTAATCAACAGGGAGGGCAGCCCCAGCATTTT. Amino acids: CSANQQGGQPQHF.

This clonotype was detected a few times. The chain recombines TRBV6-1 with TRBJ2-1, with D perhaps TRBD1 (6 bases). Looked up from germline, CDR1 is MNHNS and CDR2 is SASEGT. The CDR3 sequence is 14 residues long. V was shortened by 5 bases and J by 3 bases, with 11 bases between the two germline ends. Here the CDR3 DNA reads TGTGCCAGCAGTCTTGGACAGAACTACAATGAGCAGTTCTTC. Translating it yields CASSLGQNYNEQFF.

This clonotype was recorded many times. CDR3 DNA: TGTGCCTGGAGAGATCAGGGGTTTGAAAAACTGTTTTTT. As protein: CAWRDQGFEKLFF. The chain recombines TRBV30 with TRBJ1-4, with D possibly matching TRBD1 (6 bases). CDR3 size: 13 residues. V lost 3 bases and J lost 7, with 12 bases in between. Germline-derived CDR1 and CDR2 are GTSNPN and SVGIG (reference sequence).

This clonotype was detected ten times or more. The chain recombines TRBV15 with TRBJ2-3; 7 bases map to TRBD2. With V trimmed by 8 bases and J by 3 bases, 5 bases remained unmatched. The CDR3 covers 13 residues. The germline gives CDR1 LNHNV, CDR2 YYDKDF (reference sequence). CDR3 region: CATGEGGTDTQYF. In nucleotides, the CDR3 is TGTGCCACCGGAGAGGGAGGGACAGATACGCAGTATTTT.

This clonotype was counted many times. The chain carries TRBV5-1 and TRBJ2-1, with D possibly being TRBD2 (5 bases). Looked up from germline, CDR1 is SGHRS and CDR2 is YFSETQ. V was clipped by 2 bases and J by 4 bases, with 13 bases between them. The length of the CDR3 is 15 residues. The CDR3 sequence: CASSLTEDGYNEQFF. DNA for the CDR3: TGCGCCAGCAGCTTAACGGAGGACGGGTACAATGAGCAGTTCTTC. The complete variable domain, with remaining parts taken from reference TRBV5-1 and TRBJ2-1, reads KAGVTQTPRYLIKTRGQQVTLSCSPISGHRSVSWYQQTPGQGLQFLFEYFSETQRNKGNFPGRFSGRQFSNSRSEMNVSTLELGDSALYLCASSLTEDGYNEQFFGPGTRLTVL.

This clonotype was detected a few times. The chain has TRBV20-1 and TRBJ2-2, with 8 bases fitting TRBD2. V was clipped by 6 bases and J by 5 bases; unmatched bases: 11. CDR1 and CDR2 (germline): DFQATT, SNEGSKA (reference sequence). The CDR3 is made up of 15 amino acids. The CDR3 DNA sequence: TGCAGTGCCAAAGGGGCTAGCGGGCGGACCGGGGAGCTGTTTTTT. Translating gives CSAKGASGRTGELFF.

This clonotype was detected ten times or more. The chain uses TRBV2 and TRBJ2-1; unclear D gene. Germline V gene lookup returns CDR1 SNHLY and CDR2 FYNNEI. The CDR3 contains 14 residues. Trimming took off 2 bases at V and 6 bases at J, with 11 bases between the two ends. The chain's CDR3 is CASSELRRPNEQFF. CDR3 coding DNA: TGTGCCAGCAGTGAACTTAGGCGGCCCAATGAGCAGTTCTTC.

This clonotype was detected only a few times. The CDR3 coding sequence is TGTGCCAGCGGCCCAGCGTATAGCTATGGCTACACCTTC. This codes for CASGPAYSYGYTF. The chain combines TRBV2 with TRBJ1-2; the D is unclear. CDR3 length: 13 amino acids. In germline, CDR1 is SNHLY, CDR2 FYNNEI. Trimming took 8 bases from V and 4 from J, leaving 14 bases between them.

This clonotype was seen only a few times. The chain couples TRBV27 to TRBJ2-7; D not certain. Germline CDR1 is MNHEY and CDR2 is SMNVEV (reference sequence). This CDR3 region has 12 residues. The ends were cut back, 4 bases at V and 6 bases at J, with 10 bases in the middle. CDR3 nucleotide sequence: TGTGCCAGCAGTTGGGCCTTCGGCGAGCAGTACTTC. This translates into CASSWAFGEQYF.

This clonotype was counted a few times. The chain employs TRBV18 and TRBJ2-3; the D gene is possibly TRBD1 (5 bases). The V end lost 3 bases, the J end lost 1 base, and 14 bases lay between the germline ends. Per germline, CDR1 KGHSH and CDR2 LQKENI. The CDR3 consists of 16 residues. The CDR3 sequence: CASSPQGRRGTDTQYF. The CDR3, as DNA: TGTGCCAGCTCACCCCAGGGCCGGAGAGGCACAGATACGCAGTATTTT.

This clonotype was counted many times. The chain carries TRBV7-6 and TRBJ2-7; D possibly corresponds to TRBD2 (5 bases). The CDR3 consists of 12 residues. The germline gives CDR1 SGHVS, CDR2 FNYEAQ. The ends were cut back, 8 bases at V and 0 bases at J, with 8 bases in the middle. CDR3 protein: CASGGSSYEQYF. The CDR3 bases are TGTGCCAGCGGAGGAAGCTCCTACGAGCAGTACTTC.

The rearrangement joins TRBV19 to TRBJ2-2; D unclear. With 4 bases removed from V and 6 bases from J, the gap between germline ends came to 9 bases. The CDR3 has 13 residues. In germline, CDR1 is LNHDA, CDR2 SQIVND (reference sequence). CDR3 in amino acids: CASSTDRAGELFF. The CDR3 DNA sequence: TGTGCCAGTAGTACAGACCGGGCCGGGGAGCTGTTTTTT.

This clonotype came up many times. A much bigger clone sits one base away, suggesting this may be a read error. The J gene is TRBJ2-5, the V gene TRBV28, with D hard to call. The germline gives CDR1 MDHEN, CDR2 SYDVKM. The CDR3 spans 11 residues. V was trimmed by 6 bases and J by 3 bases, leaving 5 bases between them. The CDR3: CASSRKETQYF. In DNA, the CDR3 is TGTGCCAGCAGCCGAAAAGAGACCCAGTACTTC.

V gene TRBV25-1 combines with J gene TRBJ2-7, with 11 bases matching TRBD2. The germline V gene encodes CDR1 MGHDK and CDR2 SYGVNS. The CDR3 sequence is 15 residues long. J lost 3 bases, V lost 3 bases, and 4 bases had no gene match. The CDR3 DNA reads TGTGCCAGCAGTGAGCGAACTAGCGGGAGCTACGAGCAGTACTTC. This translates into CASSERTSGSYEQYF.

This clonotype was seen repeatedly, ten times or more. This chain uses TRBV28 with TRBJ1-5, with D perhaps TRBD1 (6 bases). Germline V gives CDR1 MDHEN, CDR2 SYDVKM. This CDR3 contains 15 residues. V lost 6 bases to trimming and J lost 6 bases, with 18 bases between them. The CDR3 is CASRAEQGSPQPQHF. In nucleotides, the CDR3 is TGTGCCAGCAGGGCGGAACAGGGAAGCCCTCAGCCCCAGCATTTT.

The rearrangement uses TRBV6-2 or TRBV6-3 and TRBJ2-4; TRBD1 matches 9 bases. This CDR3 comprises 19 residues. CDR1 and CDR2 from the germline V gene are MNHEY and SVGEGT. Germline trimming cut 5 bases from V and 3 bases from J; bases unmatched to any gene: 17. As DNA, the CDR3 is TGTGCCAGCAGTACGTCCGGGACAGGGCCAGTGAGGGGCAAAAACATTCAGTACTTC. This gives the protein CASSTSGTGPVRGKNIQYF.

The CDR3 bases are TGTGCCAGCGGGGGGGGCGGAAGCACCGGGGAGCTGTTTTTT. Translation gives CASGGGGSTGELFF. The V and J genes are TRBV9 and TRBJ2-2; tentatively, D is TRBD2 (7 bases). Between the trimmed V and J ends, which lost 7 bases and 4 bases, there was a span of 14 bases. The CDR3 consists of 14 residues. CDR1 is SGDLS and CDR2 is YYNGEE in the germline V gene.